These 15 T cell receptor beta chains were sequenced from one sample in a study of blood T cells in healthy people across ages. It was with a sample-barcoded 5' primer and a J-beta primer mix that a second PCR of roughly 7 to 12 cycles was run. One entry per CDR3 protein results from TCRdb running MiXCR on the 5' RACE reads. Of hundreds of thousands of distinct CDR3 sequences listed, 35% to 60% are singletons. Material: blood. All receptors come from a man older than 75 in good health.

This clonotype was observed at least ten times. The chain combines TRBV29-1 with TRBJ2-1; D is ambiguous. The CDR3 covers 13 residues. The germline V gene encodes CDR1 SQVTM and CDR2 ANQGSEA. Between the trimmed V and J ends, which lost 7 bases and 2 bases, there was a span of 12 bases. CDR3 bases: TGCAGCGCGAGCGAGGACCCCTACAATGAGCAGTTCTTC. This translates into CSASEDPYNEQFF.

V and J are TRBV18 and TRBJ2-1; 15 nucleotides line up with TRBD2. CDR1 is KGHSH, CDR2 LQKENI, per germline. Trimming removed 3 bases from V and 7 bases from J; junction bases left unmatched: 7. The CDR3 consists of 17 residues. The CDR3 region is CASSPAGLAGGTNEQFF. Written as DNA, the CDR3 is TGTGCCAGCTCACCCGCGGGACTAGCGGGAGGAACTAATGAGCAGTTCTTC.

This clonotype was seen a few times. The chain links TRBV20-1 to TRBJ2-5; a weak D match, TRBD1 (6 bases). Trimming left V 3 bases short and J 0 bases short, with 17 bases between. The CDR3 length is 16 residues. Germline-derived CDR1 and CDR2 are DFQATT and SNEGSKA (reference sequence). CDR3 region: CSASKGQGLHQETQYF. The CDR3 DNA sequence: TGCAGTGCTAGTAAGGGTCAGGGGTTGCACCAAGAGACCCAGTACTTC.

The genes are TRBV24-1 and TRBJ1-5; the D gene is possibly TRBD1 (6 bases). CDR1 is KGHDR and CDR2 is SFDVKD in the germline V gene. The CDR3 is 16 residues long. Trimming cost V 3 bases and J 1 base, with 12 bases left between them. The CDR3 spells CATSDTGAESNQPQHF. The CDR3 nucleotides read TGTGCCACCAGTGATACGGGGGCGGAAAGCAATCAGCCCCAGCATTTT.

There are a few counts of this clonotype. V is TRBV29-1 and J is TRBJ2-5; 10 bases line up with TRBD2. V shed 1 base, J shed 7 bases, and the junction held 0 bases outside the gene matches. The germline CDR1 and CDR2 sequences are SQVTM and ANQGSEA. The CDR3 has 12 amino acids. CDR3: CSVEGTSGTQYF. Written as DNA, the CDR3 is TGCAGCGTTGAAGGGACTAGCGGGACCCAGTACTTC.

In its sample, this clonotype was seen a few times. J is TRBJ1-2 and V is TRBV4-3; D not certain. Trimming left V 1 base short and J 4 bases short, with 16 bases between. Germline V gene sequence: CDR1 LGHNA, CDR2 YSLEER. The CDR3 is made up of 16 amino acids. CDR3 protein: CASSQVPPGDRYGYTF. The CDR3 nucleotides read TGCGCCAGCAGCCAAGTGCCCCCCGGAGATCGCTATGGCTACACCTTC.

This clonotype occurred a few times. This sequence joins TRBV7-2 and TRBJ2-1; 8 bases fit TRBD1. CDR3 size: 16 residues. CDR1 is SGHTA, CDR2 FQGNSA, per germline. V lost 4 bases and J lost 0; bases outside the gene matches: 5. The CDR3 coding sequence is TGTGCCAGCAGCTCCTCCGGGACAGGCTCCTACAATGAGCAGTTCTTC. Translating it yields CASSSSGTGSYNEQFF.

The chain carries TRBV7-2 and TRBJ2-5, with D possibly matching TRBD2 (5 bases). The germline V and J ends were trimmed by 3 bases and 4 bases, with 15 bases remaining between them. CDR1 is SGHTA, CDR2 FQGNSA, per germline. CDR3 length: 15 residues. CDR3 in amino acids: CASSFNTRGRETQYF. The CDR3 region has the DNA TGTGCCAGCAGCTTTAATACGCGAGGGCGAGAGACCCAGTACTTC.

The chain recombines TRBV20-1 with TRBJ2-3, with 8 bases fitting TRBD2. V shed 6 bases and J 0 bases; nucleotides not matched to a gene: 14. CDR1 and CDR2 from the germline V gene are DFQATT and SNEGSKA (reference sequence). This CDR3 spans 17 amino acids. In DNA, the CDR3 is TGCAGTGCCCGGGGGGGTCGAGACTCCCGAAGCACAGATACGCAGTATTTT. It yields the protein CSARGGRDSRSTDTQYF.

CDR3 sequence: CASSWALGTEQFF. CDR3 bases: TGCGCCAGCAGCTGGGCATTGGGGACTGAGCAGTTCTTC. The V gene is TRBV5-1, the J gene TRBJ2-1; D possibly uses TRBD1 or TRBD2 (5 bases each). From germline, CDR1 is SGHRS and CDR2 YFSETQ. CDR3 length equals 13 residues. V gave up 3 bases and J gave up 9 bases, with 13 bases separating them. Based on the CDR3 plus reference TRBV5-1 and TRBJ2-1, the full variable domain is KAGVTQTPRYLIKTRGQQVTLSCSPISGHRSVSWYQQTPGQGLQFLFEYFSETQRNKGNFPGRFSGRQFSNSRSEMNVSTLELGDSALYLCASSWALGTEQFFGPGTRLTVL.

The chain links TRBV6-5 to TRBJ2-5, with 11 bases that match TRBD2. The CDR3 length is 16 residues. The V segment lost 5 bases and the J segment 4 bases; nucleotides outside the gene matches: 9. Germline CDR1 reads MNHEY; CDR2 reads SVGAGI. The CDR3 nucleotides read TGTGCCAGCAGTCCCGGGACTAGCGGAAGGGGAGAGACCCAGTACTTC. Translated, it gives CASSPGTSGRGETQYF.

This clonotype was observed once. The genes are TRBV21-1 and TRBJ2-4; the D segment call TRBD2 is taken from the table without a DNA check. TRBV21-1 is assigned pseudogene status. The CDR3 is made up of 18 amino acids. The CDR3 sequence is CASSKALGGALAKNIQYF. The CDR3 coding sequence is TGTGCCAGCAGCAAAGCGCTAGGAGGGGCTCTAGCCAAAAACATTCAGTACTTC.

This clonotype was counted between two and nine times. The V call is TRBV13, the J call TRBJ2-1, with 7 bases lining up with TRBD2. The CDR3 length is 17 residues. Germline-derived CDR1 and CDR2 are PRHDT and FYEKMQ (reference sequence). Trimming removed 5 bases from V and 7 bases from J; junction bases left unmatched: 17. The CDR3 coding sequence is TGTGCCAGCAGCCCCGGATGGGGGAGCGGGGAGGAAAATGAGCAGTTCTTC. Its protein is CASSPGWGSGEENEQFF.

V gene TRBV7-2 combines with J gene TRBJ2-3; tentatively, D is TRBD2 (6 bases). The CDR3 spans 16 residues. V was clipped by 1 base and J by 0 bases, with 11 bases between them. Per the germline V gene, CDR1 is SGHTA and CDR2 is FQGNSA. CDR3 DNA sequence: TGTGCCAGCAGCTTAGTGGGACTGTCTAGCACAGATACGCAGTATTTT. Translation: CASSLVGLSSTDTQYF.

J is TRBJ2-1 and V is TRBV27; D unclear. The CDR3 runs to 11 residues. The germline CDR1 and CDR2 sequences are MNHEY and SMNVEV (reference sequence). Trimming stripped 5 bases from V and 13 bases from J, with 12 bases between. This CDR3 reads CASSPGLLQFF. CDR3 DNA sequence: TGTGCCAGCAGTCCCGGCCTCCTCCAGTTCTTC.